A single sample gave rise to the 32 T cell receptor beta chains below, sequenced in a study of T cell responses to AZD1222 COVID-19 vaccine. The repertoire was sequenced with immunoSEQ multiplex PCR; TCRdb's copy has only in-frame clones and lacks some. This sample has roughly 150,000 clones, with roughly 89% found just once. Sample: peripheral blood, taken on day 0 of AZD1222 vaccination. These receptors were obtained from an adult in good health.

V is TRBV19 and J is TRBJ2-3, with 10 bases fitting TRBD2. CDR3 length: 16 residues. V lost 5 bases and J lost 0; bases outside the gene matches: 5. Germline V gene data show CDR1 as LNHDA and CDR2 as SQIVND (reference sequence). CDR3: CASSPRTSGSTDTQYF. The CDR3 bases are TGTGCCAGTAGTCCGAGGACTAGCGGAAGCACAGATACGCAGTATTTT.

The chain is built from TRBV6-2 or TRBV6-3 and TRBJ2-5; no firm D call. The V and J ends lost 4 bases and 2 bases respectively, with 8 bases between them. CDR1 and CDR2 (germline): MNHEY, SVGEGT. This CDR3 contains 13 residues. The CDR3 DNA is TGTGCCAGCAGTTCTGTACCACAAGAGACCCAGTACTTC. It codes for CASSSVPQETQYF.

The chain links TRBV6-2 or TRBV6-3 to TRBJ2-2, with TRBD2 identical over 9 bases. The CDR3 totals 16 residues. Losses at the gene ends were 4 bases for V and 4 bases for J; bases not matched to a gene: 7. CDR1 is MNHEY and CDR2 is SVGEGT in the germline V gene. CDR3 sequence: CASSSLAGVGTGELFF. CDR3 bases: TGTGCCAGCAGTTCATTAGCGGGAGTGGGCACCGGGGAGCTGTTTTTT.

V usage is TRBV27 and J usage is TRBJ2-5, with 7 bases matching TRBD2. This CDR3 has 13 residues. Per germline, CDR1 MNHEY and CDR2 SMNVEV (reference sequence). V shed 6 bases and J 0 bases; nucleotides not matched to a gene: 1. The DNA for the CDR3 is TGTGCCAGCAGAGGGACTAACCAAGAGACCCAGTACTTC. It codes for CASRGTNQETQYF.

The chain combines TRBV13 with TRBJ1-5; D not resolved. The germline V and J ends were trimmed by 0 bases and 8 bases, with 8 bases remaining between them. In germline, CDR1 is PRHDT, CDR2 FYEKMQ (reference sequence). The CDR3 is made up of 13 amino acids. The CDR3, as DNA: TGTGCCAGCAGCTTAGGCCCCGTGAAGCCCCAGCATTTT. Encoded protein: CASSLGPVKPQHF.

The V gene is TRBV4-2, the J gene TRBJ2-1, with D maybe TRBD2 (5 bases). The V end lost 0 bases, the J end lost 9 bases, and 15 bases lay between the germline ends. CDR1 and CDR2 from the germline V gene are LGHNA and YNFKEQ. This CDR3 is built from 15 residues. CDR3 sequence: CASSQDVRERGEQFF. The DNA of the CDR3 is TGTGCCAGCAGCCAAGATGTGAGGGAGCGTGGTGAGCAGTTCTTC.

The chain's CDR3 is CASSTTGTGGNYGYTF. DNA of the CDR3: TGTGCCAGTAGTACCACCGGGACAGGGGGTAACTATGGCTACACCTTC. The gene calls are TRBV19 and TRBJ1-2; 11 bases line up with TRBD1. Germline assignment: CDR1 LNHDA and CDR2 SQIVND (reference sequence). CDR3 length equals 16 residues. Trimming took 4 bases from V and 1 from J; bases not matched to a gene: 5.

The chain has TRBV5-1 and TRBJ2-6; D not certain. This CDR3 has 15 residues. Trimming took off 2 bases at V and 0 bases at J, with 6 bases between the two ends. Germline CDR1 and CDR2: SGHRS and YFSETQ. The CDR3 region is CASSFPSSGANVLTF. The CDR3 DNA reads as TGCGCCAGCAGCTTCCCTAGCTCTGGGGCCAACGTCCTGACTTTC.

CDR3 coding DNA: TGTGCCAGCACCCCCGTCGAGGGGGGGCCCCAGCATTTT. Translating gives CASTPVEGGPQHF. This sequence joins TRBV2 and TRBJ1-5, with a weak D call TRBD1 (6 bases). Trimming stripped 7 bases from V and 9 bases from J, with 16 bases between. The germline V gene has CDR1 SNHLY and CDR2 FYNNEI. CDR3 length: 13 residues.

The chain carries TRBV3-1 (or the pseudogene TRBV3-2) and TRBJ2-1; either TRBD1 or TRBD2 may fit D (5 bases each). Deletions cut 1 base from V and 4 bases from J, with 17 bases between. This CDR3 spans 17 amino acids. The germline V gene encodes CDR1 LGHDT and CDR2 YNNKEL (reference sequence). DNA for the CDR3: TGTGCCAGCAGCCAAGCCGCCGGGACCCCTTATTACAATGAGCAGTTCTTC. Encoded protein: CASSQAAGTPYYNEQFF.

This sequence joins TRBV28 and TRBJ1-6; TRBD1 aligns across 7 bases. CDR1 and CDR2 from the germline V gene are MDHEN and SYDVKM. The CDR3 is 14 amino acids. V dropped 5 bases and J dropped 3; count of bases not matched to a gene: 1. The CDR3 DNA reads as TGTGCCAGCAGTCCAGGGGGCTATAATTCACCCCTCCACTTT. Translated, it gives CASSPGGYNSPLHF.

Written as DNA, the CDR3 is TGTGCCAGCACCGAGGGCTTCTCTGGAAACACCATATATTTT. Translating it yields CASTEGFSGNTIYF. The chain couples TRBV28 to TRBJ1-3; no reliable D call. The CDR3 totals 14 residues. Deletions cut 7 bases from V and 0 bases from J, with 10 bases between. Germline assignment: CDR1 MDHEN and CDR2 SYDVKM. Drawing the rest from reference TRBV28 and TRBJ1-3, the complete variable domain is DVKVTQSSRYLVKRTGEKVFLECVQDMDHENMFWYRQDPGLGLRLIYFSYDVKMKEKGDIPEGYSVSREKKERFSLILESASTNQTSMYLCASTEGFSGNTIYFGEGSWLTVV.

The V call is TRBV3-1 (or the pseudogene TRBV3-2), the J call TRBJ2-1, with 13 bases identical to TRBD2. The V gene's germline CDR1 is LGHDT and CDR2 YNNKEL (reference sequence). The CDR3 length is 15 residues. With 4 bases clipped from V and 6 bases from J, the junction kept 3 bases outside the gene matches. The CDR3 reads CASSLGLAGFNEQFF. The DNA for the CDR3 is TGTGCCAGCAGCCTGGGACTAGCGGGGTTCAATGAGCAGTTCTTC.

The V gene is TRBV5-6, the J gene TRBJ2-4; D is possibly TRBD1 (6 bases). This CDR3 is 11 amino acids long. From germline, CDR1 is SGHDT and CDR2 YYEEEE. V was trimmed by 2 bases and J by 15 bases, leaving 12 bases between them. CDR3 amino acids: CASSFGGRGYF. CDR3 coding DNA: TGTGCCAGCAGCTTTGGGGGCCGGGGGTACTTC.

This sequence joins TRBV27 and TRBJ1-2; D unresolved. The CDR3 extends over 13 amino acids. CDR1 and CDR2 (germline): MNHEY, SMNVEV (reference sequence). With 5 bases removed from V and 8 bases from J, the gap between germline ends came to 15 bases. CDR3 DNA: TGTGCCAGCAGTCTAAGCTGGGCGGGCGGCTACACCTTC. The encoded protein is CASSLSWAGGYTF.

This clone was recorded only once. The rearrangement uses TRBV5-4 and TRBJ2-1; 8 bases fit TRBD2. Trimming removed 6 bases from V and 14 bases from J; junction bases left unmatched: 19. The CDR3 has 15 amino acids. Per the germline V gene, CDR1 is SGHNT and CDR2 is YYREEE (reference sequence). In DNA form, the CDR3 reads TGTGCCAGCACCGCACTAGGTAGCGGGGAAGACCCGAAGTTCTTC. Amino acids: CASTALGSGEDPKFF. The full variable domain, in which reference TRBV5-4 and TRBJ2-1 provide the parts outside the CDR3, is ETGVTQSPTHLIKTRGQQVTLRCSSQSGHNTVSWYQQALGQGPQFIFQYYREEENGRGNFPPRFSGLQFPNYSSELNVNALELDDSALYLCASTALGSGEDPKFFGPGTRLTVL.

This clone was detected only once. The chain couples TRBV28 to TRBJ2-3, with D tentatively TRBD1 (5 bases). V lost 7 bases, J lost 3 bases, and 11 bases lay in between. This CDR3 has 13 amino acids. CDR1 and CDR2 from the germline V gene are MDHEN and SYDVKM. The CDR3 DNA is TGTGCCAGCAAGGGGCAACCTACAGATACGCAGTATTTT. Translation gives CASKGQPTDTQYF.

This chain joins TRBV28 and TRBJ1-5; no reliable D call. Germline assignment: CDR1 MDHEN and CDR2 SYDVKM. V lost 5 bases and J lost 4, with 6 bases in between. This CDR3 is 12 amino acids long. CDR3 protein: CASSPSNQPQHF. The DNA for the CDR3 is TGTGCCAGCAGTCCCTCTAATCAGCCCCAGCATTTT.

The CDR3 coding sequence is TGTGCCAGCAGTTTATCATTCGGGTCCGAGCAGTACTTC. It yields the protein CASSLSFGSEQYF. The chain is built from TRBV27 and TRBJ2-7; D is uncertain. CDR1 and CDR2 (germline): MNHEY, SMNVEV (reference sequence). The V and J ends lost 0 bases and 6 bases respectively, with 9 bases between them. The CDR3 runs 13 residues.

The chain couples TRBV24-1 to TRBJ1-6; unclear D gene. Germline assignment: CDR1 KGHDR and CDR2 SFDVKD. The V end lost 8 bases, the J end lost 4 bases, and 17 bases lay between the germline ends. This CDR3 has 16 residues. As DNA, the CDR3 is TGTGCCACCAAAGGAGGGATTCTTTTATATAATTCACCCCTCCACTTT. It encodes CATKGGILLYNSPLHF.

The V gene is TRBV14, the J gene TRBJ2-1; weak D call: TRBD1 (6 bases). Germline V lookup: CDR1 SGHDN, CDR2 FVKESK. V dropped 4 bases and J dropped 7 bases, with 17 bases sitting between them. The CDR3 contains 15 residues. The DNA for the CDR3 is TGTGCCAGCAGCCCCCAGGGGATAGGTCAGAATGAGCAGTTCTTC. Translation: CASSPQGIGQNEQFF.

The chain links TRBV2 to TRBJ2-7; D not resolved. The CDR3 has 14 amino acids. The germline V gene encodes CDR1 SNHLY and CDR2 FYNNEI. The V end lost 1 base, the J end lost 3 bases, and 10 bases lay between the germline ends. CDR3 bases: TGTGCCAGCAGTGAAGGGCTAGACATCTACGAGCAGTACTTC. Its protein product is CASSEGLDIYEQYF.

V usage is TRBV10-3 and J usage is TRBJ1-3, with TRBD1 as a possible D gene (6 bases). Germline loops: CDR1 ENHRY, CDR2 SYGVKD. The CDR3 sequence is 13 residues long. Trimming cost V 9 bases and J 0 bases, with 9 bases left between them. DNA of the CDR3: TGTGCCATGGGGGCCAGCTCTGGAAACACCATATATTTT. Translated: CAMGASSGNTIYF.

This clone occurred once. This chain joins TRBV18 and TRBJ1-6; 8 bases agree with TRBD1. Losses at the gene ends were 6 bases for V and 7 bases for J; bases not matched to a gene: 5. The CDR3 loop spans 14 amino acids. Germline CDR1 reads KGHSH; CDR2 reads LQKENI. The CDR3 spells CASSGQETNSPLHF. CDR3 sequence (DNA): TGTGCCAGCTCGGGACAGGAAACAAATTCACCCCTCCACTTT.

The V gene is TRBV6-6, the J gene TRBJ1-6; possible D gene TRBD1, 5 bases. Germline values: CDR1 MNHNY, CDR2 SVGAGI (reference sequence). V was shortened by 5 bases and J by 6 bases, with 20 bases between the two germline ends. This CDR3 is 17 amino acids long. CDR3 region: CASSRDLPKAANSPLHF. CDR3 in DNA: TGTGCCAGCAGTCGGGACCTTCCGAAGGCGGCTAATTCACCCCTCCACTTT.

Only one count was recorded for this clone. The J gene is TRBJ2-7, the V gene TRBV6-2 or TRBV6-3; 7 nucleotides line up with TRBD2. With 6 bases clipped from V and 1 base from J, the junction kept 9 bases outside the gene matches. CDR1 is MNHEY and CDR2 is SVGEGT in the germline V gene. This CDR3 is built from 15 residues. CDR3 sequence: CASSGTGTKSYEQYF. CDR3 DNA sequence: TGTGCCAGCAGCGGGACCGGGACTAAGTCCTACGAGCAGTACTTC.

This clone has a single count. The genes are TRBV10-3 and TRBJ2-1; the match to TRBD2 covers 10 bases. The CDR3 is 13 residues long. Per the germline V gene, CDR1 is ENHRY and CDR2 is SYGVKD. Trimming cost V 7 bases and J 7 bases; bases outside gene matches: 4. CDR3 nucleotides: TGTGCCATCACCAGCGGGAGGGCGAATGAGCAGTTCTTC. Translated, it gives CAITSGRANEQFF.

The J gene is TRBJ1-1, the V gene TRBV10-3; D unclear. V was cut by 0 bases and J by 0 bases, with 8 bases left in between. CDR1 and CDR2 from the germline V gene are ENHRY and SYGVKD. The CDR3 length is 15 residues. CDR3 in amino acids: CAISESEPMNTEAFF. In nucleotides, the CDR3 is TGTGCCATCAGTGAGTCGGAGCCCATGAACACTGAAGCTTTCTTT.

CDR3 in DNA: TGTGCCAGCAGTTTAGGAAAGGGACCAGAAAAACTGTTTTTT. It yields the protein CASSLGKGPEKLFF. The rearrangement joins TRBV28 to TRBJ1-4, with D perhaps TRBD1 (5 bases). This CDR3 is built from 14 residues. The V gene's germline CDR1 is MDHEN and CDR2 SYDVKM. Trimming pared 2 bases from V and 8 bases from J, leaving 12 bases between.

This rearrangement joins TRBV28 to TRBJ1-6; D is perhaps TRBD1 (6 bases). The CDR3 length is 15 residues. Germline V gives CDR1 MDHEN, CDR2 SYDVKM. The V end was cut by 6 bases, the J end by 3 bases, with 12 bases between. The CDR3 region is CASSRSDSYNSPLHF. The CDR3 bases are TGTGCCAGCAGCCGGTCGGACAGCTATAATTCACCCCTCCACTTT.

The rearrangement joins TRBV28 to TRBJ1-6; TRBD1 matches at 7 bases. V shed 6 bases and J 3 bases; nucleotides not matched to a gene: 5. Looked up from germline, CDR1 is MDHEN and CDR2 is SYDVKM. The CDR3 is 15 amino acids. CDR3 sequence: CASSQRQGYNSPLHF. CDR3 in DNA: TGTGCCAGCAGCCAGAGACAGGGCTATAATTCACCCCTCCACTTT.

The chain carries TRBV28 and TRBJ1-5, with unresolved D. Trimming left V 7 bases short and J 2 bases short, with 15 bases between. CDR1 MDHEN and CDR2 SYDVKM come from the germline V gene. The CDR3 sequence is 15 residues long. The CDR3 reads CASNPPGEGNQPQHF. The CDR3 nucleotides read TGTGCCAGCAACCCCCCGGGCGAGGGCAATCAGCCCCAGCATTTT.